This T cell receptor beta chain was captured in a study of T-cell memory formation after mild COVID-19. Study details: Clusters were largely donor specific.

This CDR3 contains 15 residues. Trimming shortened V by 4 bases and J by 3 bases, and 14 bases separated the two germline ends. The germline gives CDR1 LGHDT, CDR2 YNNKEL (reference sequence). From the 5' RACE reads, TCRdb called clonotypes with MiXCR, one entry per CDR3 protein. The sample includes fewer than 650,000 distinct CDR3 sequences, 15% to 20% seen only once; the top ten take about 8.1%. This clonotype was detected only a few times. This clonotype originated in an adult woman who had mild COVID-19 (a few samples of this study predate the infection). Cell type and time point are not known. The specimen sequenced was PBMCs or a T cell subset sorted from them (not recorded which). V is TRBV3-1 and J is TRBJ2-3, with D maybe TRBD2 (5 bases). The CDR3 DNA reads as TGTGCCAGCAGCCTAGGCGGGCCTTGGACAGATACGCAGTATTTT. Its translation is CASSLGGPWTDTQYF.